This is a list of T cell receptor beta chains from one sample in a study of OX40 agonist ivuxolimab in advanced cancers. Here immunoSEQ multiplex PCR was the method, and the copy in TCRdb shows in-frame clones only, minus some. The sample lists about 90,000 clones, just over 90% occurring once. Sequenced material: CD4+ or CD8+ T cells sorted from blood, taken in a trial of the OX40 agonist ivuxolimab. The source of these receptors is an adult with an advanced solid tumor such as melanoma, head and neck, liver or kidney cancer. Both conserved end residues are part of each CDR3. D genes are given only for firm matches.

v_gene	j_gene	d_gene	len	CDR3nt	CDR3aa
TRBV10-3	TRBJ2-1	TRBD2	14	TGTGCCATCAGTGTTAGCGGGGGGTACAATGAGCAGTTCTTC	CAISVSGGYNEQFF
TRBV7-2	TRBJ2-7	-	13	TGTGCCAGCAATGGGGGCCCCAGCAACGAGCAGTACTTC	CASNGGPSNEQYF
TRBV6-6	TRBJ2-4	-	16	TGTGCCAGCAGTTACGAACAGGGTCGAGCCAAAAACATTCAGTACTTC	CASSYEQGRAKNIQYF
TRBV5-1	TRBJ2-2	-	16	TGCGCCAGCAGGGGACCCCATGGGGCGAACACCGGGGAGCTGTTTTTT	CASRGPHGANTGELFF
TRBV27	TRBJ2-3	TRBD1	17	TGTGCCAGCTATAAATGGAGAAACAGGGGGCTGGGAGATACGCAGTATTTT	CASYKWRNRGLGDTQYF
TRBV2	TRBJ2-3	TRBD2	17	TGTGCCAGCAGTCGAGAACGACTAGCGGGAGGTGCAGATACGCAGTATTTT	CASSRERLAGGADTQYF
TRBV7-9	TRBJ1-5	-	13	TGTGCCAGCAGCCCGTCGGTAGAAGAGCCCCAGCATTTT	CASSPSVEEPQHF
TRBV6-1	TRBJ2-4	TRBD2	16	TGTGCCAGCAGTGGCGGGACTAGCGGGCCCAAAAACATTCAGTACTTC	CASSGGTSGPKNIQYF
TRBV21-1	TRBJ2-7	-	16	TGTGCCAGCAGCAAAGAAGCAGCGGGAGGTTCCTACGAGCAGTACTTC	CASSKEAAGGSYEQYF
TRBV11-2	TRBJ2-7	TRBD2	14	TGTGCCAGCAGCTTAGATCGGGGGGGCTACGAGCAGTACTTC	CASSLDRGGYEQYF
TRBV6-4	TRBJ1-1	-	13	TGTGCCAGCAGTGAGCAGGCGGGGACTGAAGCTTTCTTT	CASSEQAGTEAFF
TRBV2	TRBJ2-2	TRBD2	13	TGTGCCAGCTCCGGGACTAGCGTGGGGGAGCTGTTTTTT	CASSGTSVGELFF
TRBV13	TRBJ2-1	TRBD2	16	TGTGCCAGCAGCTTCTATCTAGGGACTAGCTACAATGAGCAGTTCTTC	CASSFYLGTSYNEQFF
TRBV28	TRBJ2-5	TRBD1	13	TGTGCCAGCAGTCGACAGGGTAAAGAGACCCAGTACTTC	CASSRQGKETQYF
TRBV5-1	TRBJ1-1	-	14	TGCGCCAGCAGCCCGGACGTAAGGGTCGGTGAAGCTTTCTTT	CASSPDVRVGEAFF